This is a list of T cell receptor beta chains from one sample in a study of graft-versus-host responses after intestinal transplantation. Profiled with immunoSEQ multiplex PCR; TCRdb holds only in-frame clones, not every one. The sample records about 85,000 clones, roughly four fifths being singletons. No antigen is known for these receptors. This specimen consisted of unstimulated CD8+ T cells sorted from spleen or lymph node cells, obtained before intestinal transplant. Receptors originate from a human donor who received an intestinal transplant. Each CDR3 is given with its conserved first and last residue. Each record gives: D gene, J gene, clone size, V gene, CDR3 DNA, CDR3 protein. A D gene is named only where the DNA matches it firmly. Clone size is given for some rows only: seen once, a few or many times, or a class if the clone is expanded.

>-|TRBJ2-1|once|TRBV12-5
TGTGCTAGTGGTTTGCCCACCCCGGGCATCTACAATGAGCAGTTCTTC
CASGLPTPGIYNEQFF
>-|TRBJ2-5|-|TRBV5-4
TGTGCCAGCAGCTTGTCGGTGACAGGGGGCGGGAGGGACCAGTACTTC
CASSLSVTGGGRDQYF
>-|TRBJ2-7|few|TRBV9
TGTGCCAGCAGCCCCCGCCCAGGGAACTACGAGCAGTACTTC
CASSPRPGNYEQYF
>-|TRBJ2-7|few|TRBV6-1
TGTGCCAGCAGGATGAATAGCGCGGACTACGAGCAGTACTTC
CASRMNSADYEQYF
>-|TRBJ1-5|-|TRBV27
TGTGCCAGCAGACAGGGTTATCAGCCCCAGCATTTT
CASRQGYQPQHF
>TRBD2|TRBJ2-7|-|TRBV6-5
TGTGCCAGCAGTCACCTCAGCGGGAGTCCCTACGAGCAGTACTTC
CASSHLSGSPYEQYF
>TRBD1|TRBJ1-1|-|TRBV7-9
TGTGCCAGCAGTCGCGTCGACGGACAGGAGTTTGAAGCTTTCTTT
CASSRVDGQEFEAFF
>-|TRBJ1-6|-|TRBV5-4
TGTGCCAGCAGCTTGGAGTTTGGGGCGGGTTCACCCCTCCACTTT
CASSLEFGAGSPLHF
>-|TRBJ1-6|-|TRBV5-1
TGCGCCAGCAGCTATTTCTACAGGCCTTATAATTCACCCCTCCACTTT
CASSYFYRPYNSPLHF
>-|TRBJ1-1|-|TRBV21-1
TGTGCCAGCAGCGGACGGACAGCCCGGGTTAACACTGAAGCTTTCTTT
CASSGRTARVNTEAFF
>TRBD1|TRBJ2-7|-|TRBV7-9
TGTGCCAGCAGCCGGGACAGCTCCTACGAGCAGTACTTC
CASSRDSSYEQYF
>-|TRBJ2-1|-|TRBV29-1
TGCAGCCTGGGGGTTCCTACGTACAATGAGCAGTTCTTC
CSLGVPTYNEQFF
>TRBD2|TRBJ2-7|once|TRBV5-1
TGCGCCAGCAGCTCCCCTCCGGGACTAGCGGGACCGTCCTACGAGCAGTACTTC
CASSSPPGLAGPSYEQYF